Reported below is one T cell receptor beta chain. The entry originates in a study of blood T cell repertoires in COVID-19. Overall study: Italy, Spain and the United States were the sources of the convalescent and acute COVID-19 samples. Sources were T cells, B-cell-depleted T cells, or PBMCs; the material itself was cDNA or gDNA.

Trimming at V came to 3 bases and at J to 2 bases, leaving 4 bases not matched to a gene. The CDR3 is made up of 15 amino acids. Looked up from germline, CDR1 is SGHNT and CDR2 is YYREEE (reference sequence). In the authors' workflow: Reference gene primer amplification gave estimated nucleated cell counts. Sequencing used immunoSEQ multiplex PCR; TCRdb keeps in-frame clones, though not all of them. The V and J calls and clone size were taken over from that table, and D and trimming were inferred from the DNA. The sample carries under 65,000 clones, 80% to 95% recorded once. Sequencing was carried out using peripheral blood. The rearrangement uses TRBV5-4 and TRBJ2-1, with 8 bases identical to TRBD2. This receptor was identified in a man at least 80 years old with acute or convalescent COVID-19. CDR3 residues: CASSSGGAPYNEQFF. Written as DNA, the CDR3 is TGTGCCAGCAGCTCCGGGGGGGCCCCCTACAATGAGCAGTTCTTC. Complete variable domain (other parts from reference TRBV5-4 and TRBJ2-1): ETGVTQSPTHLIKTRGQQVTLRCSSQSGHNTVSWYQQALGQGPQFIFQYYREEENGRGNFPPRFSGLQFPNYSSELNVNALELDDSALYLCASSSGGAPYNEQFFGPGTRLTVL.